Following are 18 T cell receptor beta chains from one sample sequenced in a study of T-cell memory formation after mild COVID-19. TCRdb passed the 5' RACE reads through MiXCR, listing each CDR3 protein once. The sample has roughly 350,000 distinct CDR3 sequences, over 25% seen once. The sample was PBMCs or a T cell subset sorted from them (not recorded which). All receptors derive from an adult woman who had mild COVID-19 (a few samples of this study predate the infection). Cell type and time point are not known.

This sequence joins TRBV20-1 and TRBJ2-2; D is uncertain. The germline gives CDR1 DFQATT, CDR2 SNEGSKA (reference sequence). The CDR3 covers 14 residues. V lost 3 bases and J lost 5, with 13 bases in between. This chain's CDR3 is CSASNPLYTGELFF. The CDR3 DNA reads TGCAGTGCTAGTAACCCCCTTTATACCGGGGAGCTGTTTTTT.

The genes are TRBV18 and TRBJ1-3; tentatively, D is TRBD1 (6 bases). This CDR3 is built from 14 residues. The V and J ends lost 5 bases and 8 bases respectively, with 16 bases between them. Germline V CDR1 and CDR2: KGHSH, LQKENI. The CDR3, as DNA: TGTGCCAGCTCATCAGGACAGCCCGCCGACACCATATATTTT. It encodes CASSSGQPADTIYF.

Ten or more counts support this clonotype. The chain has TRBV5-1 and TRBJ2-3; no clear D gene. This CDR3 contains 12 residues. V was trimmed by 5 bases and J by 1 base, leaving 5 bases between them. Germline V lookup: CDR1 SGHRS, CDR2 YFSETQ. CDR3 residues: CASSIGTDTQYF. The CDR3 nucleotides are TGCGCCAGCAGTATAGGCACAGATACGCAGTATTTT.

The chain is built from TRBV6-2 or TRBV6-3 and TRBJ2-1; 7 nucleotides agree with TRBD2. This CDR3 is 14 amino acids long. V shed 4 bases and J 9 bases; nucleotides not matched to a gene: 9. The V gene's germline CDR1 is MNHEY and CDR2 SVGEGT. The CDR3 sequence is CASSSGLVGGEQFF. For the CDR3, the DNA is TGTGCCAGCAGTTCCGGACTAGTGGGCGGTGAGCAGTTCTTC.

This clonotype has more than one count but fewer than ten. J is TRBJ1-1 and V is TRBV29-1; 10 positions match TRBD1. The CDR3 is 13 amino acids. V shed 1 base and J 4 bases; nucleotides not matched to a gene: 0. Germline CDR1 is SQVTM and CDR2 is ANQGSEA. This CDR3 is CSVEGTGGTEAFF. CDR3 in DNA: TGCAGCGTTGAAGGGACAGGGGGCACTGAAGCTTTCTTT.

This clonotype turned up a few times. The chain is built from TRBV5-1 and TRBJ2-2, with 7 bases aligning to TRBD2. This CDR3 region has 16 residues. J was trimmed by 5 bases and V by 0 bases; bases with no gene match: 7. Germline V gene data show CDR1 as SGHRS and CDR2 as YFSETQ. CDR3 sequence: CASSLEVSSGTGELFF. The CDR3 DNA follows: TGCGCCAGCAGCTTGGAGGTTTCTAGCGGTACCGGGGAGCTGTTTTTT.

This clonotype was found many times. The chain links TRBV4-3 to TRBJ2-3, with D possibly TRBD2 on 6 matching bases. The CDR3 is 15 residues long. Germline loops: CDR1 LGHNA, CDR2 YSLEER. V lost 1 base and J 1 base, leaving 9 bases between the germline ends. In nucleotides, the CDR3 is TGCGCCAGCAGCCAAGGGGAGGCTCGCACAGATACGCAGTATTTT. Translating it yields CASSQGEARTDTQYF.

The gene calls are TRBV29-1 and TRBJ2-1; D remains unclear. The germline gives CDR1 SQVTM, CDR2 ANQGSEA. The CDR3 has 15 residues. V lost 3 bases, J lost 0 bases, and 12 bases lay in between. In nucleotides, the CDR3 is TGCAGCGTTGACGTGGTGGCGAGCTCCTACAATGAGCAGTTCTTC. It translates to CSVDVVASSYNEQFF.

This clonotype has a count of ten or more. V is TRBV29-1 and J is TRBJ1-1; unclear D gene. The germline gives CDR1 SQVTM, CDR2 ANQGSEA. CDR3 size: 14 residues. V lost 2 bases to trimming and J lost 5 bases, with 15 bases between them. CDR3 region: CSVEKPSRSTEAFF. The CDR3 nucleotides are TGCAGCGTTGAAAAGCCGTCTCGATCTACTGAAGCTTTCTTT.

V gene TRBV19 combines with J gene TRBJ2-1, with 10 nucleotides matching TRBD2. V was pared by 5 bases and J by 5 bases, with 9 bases of the junction left unmatched. The CDR3 covers 16 residues. CDR1 LNHDA and CDR2 SQIVND come from the germline V gene (reference sequence). The CDR3 DNA reads as TGTGCCAGTAGTCTGACGCTAGCGGGAGTAAACAATGAGCAGTTCTTC. It yields the protein CASSLTLAGVNNEQFF.

The chain is built from TRBV12-3 or TRBV12-4 and TRBJ1-4; no clear D gene. The CDR3 contains 12 residues. Trimming shortened V by 5 bases and J by 8 bases, and 9 bases separated the two germline ends. CDR3 loop: CASSRSAEKLFF. CDR3 in DNA: TGTGCCAGCAGTAGGAGCGCGGAAAAACTGTTTTTT.

The V and J genes are TRBV15 and TRBJ1-1; 7 positions agree with TRBD1. Trimming removed 3 bases from V and 0 bases from J; junction bases left unmatched: 13. The CDR3 consists of 18 residues. Looked up from germline, CDR1 is LNHNV and CDR2 is YYDKDF (reference sequence). This CDR3 reads CATSRVRGQDAMNTEAFF. CDR3 in DNA: TGTGCCACCAGCAGGGTCCGAGGACAGGACGCAATGAACACTGAAGCTTTCTTT. The full variable domain, rest sourced from reference TRBV15 and TRBJ1-1, is DAMVIQNPRYQVTQFGKPVTLSCSQTLNHNVMYWYQQKSSQAPKLLFHYYDKDFNNEADTPDNFQSRRPNTSFCFLDIRSPGLGDTAMYLCATSRVRGQDAMNTEAFFGQGTRLTVV.

V usage is TRBV20-1 and J usage is TRBJ2-5; 12 nucleotides agree with TRBD2. CDR1 and CDR2 (germline): DFQATT, SNEGSKA (reference sequence). CDR3 size: 17 residues. Losses at the gene ends were 5 bases for V and 0 bases for J; bases not matched to a gene: 10. The CDR3 spells CSAPDPTSGGYQETQYF. The DNA for the CDR3 is TGCAGTGCTCCCGACCCAACTAGCGGGGGGTACCAAGAGACCCAGTACTTC.

The V call is TRBV4-2, the J call TRBJ2-3; D perhaps matches TRBD1 (6 bases). Germline loops: CDR1 LGHNA, CDR2 YNFKEQ. This CDR3 contains 15 residues. V was clipped by 1 base and J by 3 bases, with 11 bases between them. Here the CDR3 DNA reads TGTGCCAGCAGCCAAGCGGGTCAGGGGACAGATACGCAGTATTTT. Protein sequence: CASSQAGQGTDTQYF.

This chain joins TRBV4-1 and TRBJ1-5; 7 nucleotides agree with TRBD1. Germline CDR1 and CDR2: MGHRA and YSYEKL. This CDR3 spans 15 amino acids. The J segment lost 6 bases and the V segment lost 2 bases, leaving 7 bases of the junction unmatched. CDR3 nucleotides: TGCGCCAGCAGCCAATCTCCCAGGGGGAGTCAGCCCCAGCATTTT. Protein sequence: CASSQSPRGSQPQHF.

The J gene is TRBJ1-1, the V gene TRBV4-3; the D is unclear. V lost 5 bases to trimming and J lost 3 bases, with 22 bases between them. The CDR3 consists of 17 residues. The V gene's germline CDR1 is LGHNA and CDR2 YSLEER. The CDR3 DNA is TGCGCCAGCAGCGAATTCGAGATTTCAGTACGGGACACTGAAGCTTTCTTT. Translation gives CASSEFEISVRDTEAFF.

The chain combines TRBV5-6 with TRBJ2-1; possibly TRBD1 for D (6 bases). CDR3 size: 15 residues. Germline CDR1 SGHDT, CDR2 YYEEEE. V lost 6 bases and J lost 5, with 18 bases in between. The CDR3 coding sequence is TGTGCCAGCATTACTCAGGGGAATAGGGACAATGAGCAGTTCTTC. Amino acids: CASITQGNRDNEQFF. Based on the CDR3 plus reference TRBV5-6 and TRBJ2-1, the full variable domain is DAGVTQSPTHLIKTRGQQVTLRCSPKSGHDTVSWYQQALGQGPQFIFQYYEEEERQRGNFPDRFSGHQFPNYSSELNVNALLLGDSALYLCASITQGNRDNEQFFGPGTRLTVL.

The chain employs TRBV27 and TRBJ2-4, with D perhaps matching TRBD1 (7 bases). Trimming removed 6 bases from V and 8 bases from J, with 23 bases in between. The CDR3 is 16 amino acids. Germline V gives CDR1 MNHEY, CDR2 SMNVEV (reference sequence). The CDR3 bases are TGTGCCAGCAGCCTCGGCGGCGGCAGGGGGGTGTACATTCAGTACTTC. Its translation is CASSLGGGRGVYIQYF.